This T cell receptor beta chain was identified during a study of long-term antiretroviral therapy in people with HIV. Whole-study results and caveats: Every time point showed a repertoire led by clones expanded before ART. Narrower CDR3 length ranges marked HIV repertoires relative to controls. Documentation of ART adherence, viral resistance or therapy changes was absent. Following ART, diversity rose but still fell short of transplant donor controls.

Survey level was the resolution at which the v3.0 immunoSEQ assay ran. Profiled with immunoSEQ multiplex PCR; TCRdb holds only in-frame clones, not every one. The sample contains roughly 23,000 clones, around 86% of which appear only once. The V gene's germline CDR1 is SGHRS and CDR2 YFSETQ. The V gene lost 0 bases and the J gene lost 7 bases, with 13 bases spanning the gap. This CDR3 has 14 residues. A remark on this clone: What it binds is unknown.

The origin of this receptor is a woman under 40 with HIV. The specimen was unsorted PBMCs, collected 1.8 years before starting antiretroviral therapy. V gene TRBV5-1 combines with J gene TRBJ2-5; D might be TRBD1 (6 bases). Here the CDR3 reads CASSLEPGVATQYF. The CDR3 DNA reads TGCGCCAGCAGCTTGGAGCCAGGGGTGGCGACCCAGTACTTC. Looking up the rest from reference TRBV5-1 and TRBJ2-5 gives the full variable domain: KAGVTQTPRYLIKTRGQQVTLSCSPISGHRSVSWYQQTPGQGLQFLFEYFSETQRNKGNFPGRFSGRQFSNSRSEMNVSTLELGDSALYLCASSLEPGVATQYFGPGTRLLVL.